These 29 T cell receptor beta chains originate from one sample sequenced in a study of blood T cells in healthy people across ages. A J-beta primer mix and a sample-barcoded 5' primer were used in a second PCR of about 6 to 12 cycles. TCRdb fed the 5' RACE reads into MiXCR, producing one record per CDR3 protein. Of approximately 730,000 distinct CDR3 sequences detected, about 53% appear once; the ten largest clones hold about 38%. The source material was blood. These TCRs come from a man older than 75 in good health.

The rearrangement uses TRBV5-1 and TRBJ1-1, with TRBD1 as a possible D gene (6 bases). The CDR3 has 15 amino acids. CDR1 is SGHRS and CDR2 is YFSETQ in the germline V gene. The germline V and J ends were trimmed by 2 bases and 4 bases, with 15 bases remaining between them. CDR3 in amino acids: CASSLTGNGATEAFF. The CDR3 DNA reads as TGCGCCAGCAGCTTAACAGGGAACGGGGCCACTGAAGCTTTCTTT.

The chain carries TRBV12-3 or TRBV12-4 and TRBJ2-5; D uncertain. CDR3 length: 13 amino acids. V was shortened by 5 bases and J by 0 bases, with 7 bases between the two germline ends. CDR3 in amino acids: CASSVPNQETQYF. The CDR3 DNA sequence: TGTGCCAGCAGTGTTCCCAACCAAGAGACCCAGTACTTC.

The V and J genes are TRBV9 and TRBJ2-4; tentatively, D is TRBD1 or TRBD2 (5 bases each). In germline, CDR1 is SGDLS, CDR2 YYNGEE. The CDR3 length is 12 residues. V was shortened by 6 bases and J by 12 bases, with 16 bases between the two germline ends. The CDR3: CASIVQGSGQYF. CDR3 nucleotide sequence: TGTGCCAGCATCGTTCAGGGAAGCGGTCAGTACTTC.

The gene calls are TRBV20-1 and TRBJ1-2; 8 bases map to TRBD1. This CDR3 has 15 amino acids. Germline-derived CDR1 and CDR2 are DFQATT and SNEGSKA (reference sequence). Germline trimming cut 6 bases from V and 3 bases from J; bases unmatched to any gene: 12. The CDR3 DNA reads TGCAGTGCCAAGGACAGGGATCAGGGGCACTATGGCTACACCTTC. Protein: CSAKDRDQGHYGYTF.

This clonotype was counted many times. V and J are TRBV4-1 and TRBJ2-2; possible D gene TRBD2, 6 bases. There are 17 residues in the CDR3. Germline V gene sequence: CDR1 MGHRA, CDR2 YSYEKL. The V end lost 0 bases, the J end lost 0 bases, and 11 bases lay between the germline ends. The CDR3 sequence is CASSQDGSGSNTGELFF. As DNA, the CDR3 is TGCGCCAGCAGCCAAGACGGTAGCGGATCGAACACCGGGGAGCTGTTTTTT.

The V gene is TRBV7-8, the J gene TRBJ2-1; the D gene could be TRBD1 or TRBD2 (5 bases each). Germline V lookup: CDR1 SGHVS, CDR2 FQNEAQ. V was clipped by 0 bases and J by 5 bases, with 17 bases between them. The CDR3 loop spans 17 amino acids. The CDR3 sequence is CASSLALGGTDNNEQFF. CDR3 DNA: TGTGCCAGCAGCTTAGCGCTGGGTGGGACCGATAACAATGAGCAGTTCTTC.

The V and J genes are TRBV7-8 and TRBJ2-3, with 11 positions matching TRBD2. V shed 6 bases and J 14 bases; nucleotides not matched to a gene: 16. Germline V gene data show CDR1 as SGHVS and CDR2 as FQNEAQ. The CDR3 length is 15 residues. The CDR3 region is CASSVLAGEGRYAYF. In DNA form, the CDR3 reads TGTGCCAGCAGTGTACTAGCGGGGGAAGGGAGATACGCGTATTTT.

J is TRBJ1-2 and V is TRBV24-1; 7 bases fit TRBD1. CDR1 is KGHDR, CDR2 SFDVKD, per germline. After removal of 4 bases from V and 7 bases from J, the junction contained 8 bases not matched to a gene. The CDR3 length is 14 residues. Here the CDR3 reads CATSETDRVGGYTF. DNA of the CDR3: TGTGCCACCAGTGAAACCGACAGGGTTGGTGGCTACACCTTC.

The rearrangement uses TRBV12-3 or TRBV12-4 and TRBJ2-1; TRBD1 is a possible D gene (5 bases). Trimming stripped 5 bases from V and 7 bases from J, with 12 bases between. This CDR3 spans 13 amino acids. Here the CDR3 DNA reads TGTGCCAGCAGTCCCCCGCCAGGGAATGAGCAGTTCTTC. This codes for CASSPPPGNEQFF.

This clonotype was detected only a few times. The chain links TRBV6-1 to TRBJ2-5; D unclear. Germline-derived CDR1 and CDR2 are MNHNS and SASEGT. With 1 base removed from V and 3 bases from J, the gap between germline ends came to 6 bases. This CDR3 region has 13 residues. The CDR3 here is CASSEDEEETQYF. CDR3 coding DNA: TGTGCCAGCAGTGAAGACGAGGAAGAGACCCAGTACTTC.

The genes are TRBV3-1 and TRBJ1-1; no firm D call. V was shortened by 0 bases and J by 4 bases, with 9 bases between the two germline ends. CDR1 is LGHDT and CDR2 is YNNKEL in the germline V gene (reference sequence). This CDR3 has 14 residues. CDR3 amino acids: CASSQELVSTEAFF. The CDR3, as DNA: TGTGCCAGCAGCCAAGAGCTGGTGAGCACTGAAGCTTTCTTT. The variable domain in full, completed from reference TRBV3-1 and TRBJ1-1, reads DTAVSQTPKYLVTQMGNDKSIKCEQNLGHDTMYWYKQDSKKFLKIMFSYNNKELIINETVPNRFSPKSPDKAHLNLHINSLELGDSAVYFCASSQELVSTEAFFGQGTRLTVV.

J is TRBJ1-1 and V is TRBV7-2, with 10 bases lining up with TRBD1. The CDR3 spans 13 residues. V lost 5 bases, J lost 7 bases, and 4 bases stayed unmatched. CDR1 SGHTA and CDR2 FQGNSA come from the germline V gene. This CDR3 reads CASSATGGFEAFF. CDR3 bases: TGTGCCAGCAGCGCGACAGGGGGCTTTGAAGCTTTCTTT.

The chain is built from TRBV28 and TRBJ1-2; D is uncertain. The CDR3 has 13 amino acids. Germline CDR1 MDHEN, CDR2 SYDVKM. V dropped 6 bases and J dropped 7 bases, with 15 bases sitting between them. The chain's CDR3 is CASRYTPSGGYTF. As DNA, the CDR3 is TGTGCCAGCAGGTATACTCCATCGGGTGGCTACACCTTC.

The chain joins TRBV12-3 or TRBV12-4 to TRBJ1-1; D is unresolved. This CDR3 has 12 residues. Between the trimmed V and J ends, which lost 5 bases and 3 bases, there was a span of 7 bases. CDR3 region: CASSATDTEAFF. The CDR3 coding sequence is TGTGCCAGCAGTGCCACGGACACTGAAGCTTTCTTT.

This clonotype has more than one count but fewer than ten. The chain carries TRBV6-6 and TRBJ2-4; D may be TRBD1 (5 bases). Germline V gene sequence: CDR1 MNHNY, CDR2 SVGAGI (reference sequence). Trimming cost V 4 bases and J 7 bases, with 11 bases left between them. This CDR3 is 13 amino acids long. The DNA for the CDR3 is TGTGCCAGCAGTTCCCAGGGAACGAACATTCAGTACTTC. Its protein product is CASSSQGTNIQYF.

The chain employs TRBV21-1 and TRBJ2-7; TRBD1, the D gene given by the table, was not confirmed from the DNA. TRBV21-1 is given as a pseudogene. The length of the CDR3 is 14 residues. The chain's CDR3 is CASSKNRGAGEQYF. The CDR3 nucleotides read TGTGCCAGCAGCAAAAACAGGGGGGCGGGGGAGCAGTACTTC.

This clonotype has a handful of counts. This sequence joins TRBV27 and TRBJ1-5; the match to TRBD1 covers 10 bases. The CDR3 runs 15 residues. V dropped 5 bases and J dropped 3; count of bases not matched to a gene: 4. Germline assignment: CDR1 MNHEY and CDR2 SMNVEV (reference sequence). The CDR3: CASSKTGGINQPQHF. CDR3 bases: TGTGCCAGCAGTAAGACAGGGGGCATCAATCAGCCCCAGCATTTT.

In its sample, this clonotype was seen a few times. This chain uses TRBV4-2 with TRBJ2-4; TRBD2 might be the D (5 bases). Germline V lookup: CDR1 LGHNA, CDR2 YNFKEQ. The CDR3 has 14 residues. The germline V and J ends were trimmed by 4 bases and 6 bases, with 13 bases remaining between them. The CDR3 DNA follows: TGTGCCAGCAGCCCGCAGCGTGCGGGAAACATTCAGTACTTC. Its translation is CASSPQRAGNIQYF.

This clonotype was found a few times. The chain combines TRBV29-1 with TRBJ1-4, with 10 bases fitting TRBD1. Losses at the gene ends were 4 bases for V and 6 bases for J; bases not matched to a gene: 5. Germline lookup yields CDR1 SQVTM and CDR2 ANQGSEA. This CDR3 region has 14 residues. The CDR3 region is CSVGAGTGDEKLFF. CDR3 bases: TGCAGCGTTGGGGCCGGGACAGGGGATGAAAAACTGTTTTTT.

This chain joins TRBV6-5 and TRBJ2-5; D may correspond to TRBD1 or TRBD2 (5 bases each). In germline, CDR1 is MNHEY, CDR2 SVGAGI. V lost 2 bases to trimming and J lost 11 bases, with 24 bases between them. The CDR3 runs 16 residues. CDR3 residues: CASSYQGSWGYNEQYF. CDR3 in DNA: TGTGCCAGCAGTTACCAGGGTAGTTGGGGGTACAATGAGCAGTACTTC.

The chain is built from TRBV7-8 and TRBJ2-1; possible D gene TRBD2, 6 bases. The CDR3 contains 15 residues. The germline gives CDR1 SGHVS, CDR2 FQNEAQ. Trimming took off 5 bases at V and 7 bases at J, with 18 bases between the two ends. The CDR3 bases are TGTGCCAGCAGCCGTGGGACGGGAGTAAATAATGAGCAGTTCTTC. It encodes CASSRGTGVNNEQFF.

V is TRBV7-2 and J is TRBJ2-5, with D possibly TRBD1 on 5 matching bases. The germline CDR1 and CDR2 sequences are SGHTA and FQGNSA. Trimming removed 1 base from V and 3 bases from J, with 12 bases in between. The length of the CDR3 is 15 residues. The CDR3 protein is CASSLVGRAEETQYF. CDR3 bases: TGTGCCAGCAGCTTAGTGGGCAGGGCGGAAGAGACCCAGTACTTC.

This clonotype was detected a few times. The chain uses TRBV6-2 or TRBV6-3 and TRBJ2-3; 8 bases fit TRBD2. V shed 0 bases, J shed 5 bases, and the junction held 7 bases outside the gene matches. The CDR3 runs 16 residues. Germline values: CDR1 MNHEY, CDR2 SVGEGT. Here the CDR3 DNA reads TGTGCCAGCAGTTACTCCACAGCGGGAGTCAGAGATACGCAGTATTTT. As protein: CASSYSTAGVRDTQYF.

The V call is TRBV12-3 or TRBV12-4, the J call TRBJ1-1; 9 nucleotides line up with TRBD1. The V and J ends lost 6 bases and 0 bases, in that order; junction bases with no gene match: 5. The CDR3 length is 15 residues. The CDR3 region is CASRGQGGVNTEAFF. CDR3 bases: TGTGCCAGCAGGGGACAGGGAGGGGTGAACACTGAAGCTTTCTTT.

This chain links TRBV2 with TRBJ2-3; 7 bases align to TRBD2. The J segment lost 4 bases and the V segment lost 4 bases, leaving 8 bases of the junction unmatched. Germline-derived CDR1 and CDR2 are SNHLY and FYNNEI. The length of the CDR3 is 15 residues. The CDR3 protein is CASSARGGSADTQYF. CDR3 coding DNA: TGTGCCAGCAGTGCACGTGGCGGGAGCGCAGATACGCAGTATTTT.

CDR3 DNA sequence: TGTGCCACCAGTAAAGCACAGGGAAGCCCCTACGAGCAGTACTTC. Its protein product is CATSKAQGSPYEQYF. The genes are TRBV24-1 and TRBJ2-7, with D possibly being TRBD1 (6 bases). The CDR3 extends over 15 amino acids. The germline V gene encodes CDR1 KGHDR and CDR2 SFDVKD. Trimming shortened V by 6 bases and J by 2 bases, and 16 bases separated the two germline ends.

This rearrangement joins TRBV12-3 or TRBV12-4 to TRBJ2-1; 8 bases are shared with TRBD2. The CDR3 spans 15 residues. The V segment lost 6 bases and the J segment 4 bases; nucleotides outside the gene matches: 8. The CDR3 sequence: CASRQSTSGYNEQFF. CDR3 bases: TGTGCCAGCAGGCAGAGTACTAGCGGATACAATGAGCAGTTCTTC.

This clonotype was seen only a few times. Given a much more abundant clone one base away, this may be a read error. J is TRBJ2-5 and V is TRBV2; D possibly corresponds to TRBD1 (5 bases). The DNA matches TRBJ2-7 better at its end, which makes the J call doubtful. The germline V gene encodes CDR1 SNHLY and CDR2 FYNNEI. The CDR3 runs to 13 residues. The CDR3 sequence: CATATEFSYEQYF. The CDR3 region has the DNA TGTGCCACTGCGACAGAGTTCTCCTACGAGCAGTACTTC.

This clonotype was detected a few times. This sequence joins TRBV29-1 and TRBJ2-1; D call uncertain. The CDR3 runs to 13 residues. V was trimmed by 4 bases and J by 6 bases, leaving 13 bases between them. The germline V gene encodes CDR1 SQVTM and CDR2 ANQGSEA. The CDR3 is CSVGADPINEQFF. The CDR3 DNA sequence: TGCAGCGTTGGGGCAGACCCGATCAATGAGCAGTTCTTC.